One and the same sample provided the 10 T cell receptor beta chains below, sequenced in a study of T cell responses to AZD1222 COVID-19 vaccine. Assay: immunoSEQ multiplex PCR; the TCRdb copy retains only in-frame clones and omits some. Of about 120,000 clones detected, approximately 90% appear once; the ten largest clones hold over 1.5%. This specimen consisted of peripheral blood, obtained on day 0 of AZD1222 vaccination. The receptors here all came from an adult in good health.

This clone appeared once. V and J are TRBV9 and TRBJ1-2; D perhaps matches TRBD1 (5 bases). The germline V gene encodes CDR1 SGDLS and CDR2 YYNGEE. The CDR3 covers 15 residues. The ends were cut back, 0 bases at V and 1 base at J, with 10 bases in the middle. The CDR3 DNA reads as TGTGCCAGCAGCGTAGCCGGGGCCCGTAACTATGGCTACACCTTC. Translation gives CASSVAGARNYGYTF.

This clone was seen once. The chain joins TRBV15 to TRBJ2-7; 9 nucleotides align to TRBD1. Losses at the gene ends were 2 bases for V and 2 bases for J; bases not matched to a gene: 7. The CDR3 is made up of 16 amino acids. CDR1 LNHNV and CDR2 YYDKDF come from the germline V gene (reference sequence). The CDR3: CATSRYGQGRTYEQYV. DNA for the CDR3: TGTGCCACCAGCAGATACGGACAGGGGAGGACCTACGAGCAGTACGTC.

The CDR3 bases are TGTGCCAGTAGTATATCCCCGCTCCGGGGGGTCAACAATGAGCAGTTCTTC. Translating gives CASSISPLRGVNNEQFF. The chain recombines TRBV19 with TRBJ2-1; 7 nucleotides align to TRBD2. This CDR3 comprises 17 residues. Germline V CDR1 and CDR2: LNHDA, SQIVND (reference sequence). V lost 2 bases and J lost 5; bases outside the gene matches: 12.

This clone showed up just once. The gene calls are TRBV11-2 and TRBJ2-1, with D tentatively TRBD2 (6 bases). The ends were cut back, 7 bases at V and 10 bases at J, with 11 bases in the middle. The V gene's germline CDR1 is SGHAT and CDR2 FQNNGV. This CDR3 has 11 amino acids. The CDR3 DNA sequence: TGTGCCAGCACCTTCGCGGGAGAGCAGTTCTTC. Translation: CASTFAGEQFF.

This clone occurred once. The chain links TRBV6-5 to TRBJ1-3; D perhaps matches TRBD1 (5 bases). Germline V gene sequence: CDR1 MNHEY, CDR2 SVGAGI. Trimming removed 2 bases from V and 0 bases from J, with 8 bases in between. The CDR3 length is 15 residues. Here the CDR3 DNA reads TGTGCCAGCAGTTACGACAGCTTCTCTGGAAACACCATATATTTT. Translation gives CASSYDSFSGNTIYF.

The rearrangement uses TRBV10-3 and TRBJ2-5, with 13 bases lining up with TRBD2. Germline V gene lookup returns CDR1 ENHRY and CDR2 SYGVKD. The CDR3 extends over 16 amino acids. V was clipped by 5 bases and J by 4 bases; unmatched bases: 7. Here the CDR3 DNA reads TGTGCCATCAGTCTAGGACTAGCGGGAGAAGGAGAGACCCAGTACTTC. Protein sequence: CAISLGLAGEGETQYF.

V and J are TRBV18 and TRBJ2-3; TRBD2 matches at 8 bases. Germline CDR1 reads KGHSH; CDR2 reads LQKENI. V was clipped by 8 bases and J by 8 bases; unmatched bases: 12. The CDR3 is 14 amino acids. The CDR3 DNA is TGTGCCAGCAGCGGGGGCCCCAACCAGGGTACGCAGTATTTT. Its protein is CASSGGPNQGTQYF.

The chain links TRBV19 to TRBJ2-7; no clear D gene. CDR1 LNHDA and CDR2 SQIVND come from the germline V gene (reference sequence). V lost 3 bases and J 4 bases, leaving 7 bases between the germline ends. CDR3 length: 12 amino acids. The CDR3 here is CASSILGYEQYF. The CDR3 DNA sequence: TGTGCCAGTAGTATCCTAGGGTACGAGCAGTACTTC.

The chain links TRBV27 to TRBJ1-2; 8 bases align to TRBD1. The trim removed 6 bases at V and 7 bases at J, leaving 7 bases unmatched. The CDR3 has 13 amino acids. Germline V lookup: CDR1 MNHEY, CDR2 SMNVEV (reference sequence). DNA for the CDR3: TGTGCCAGCAGGCTGACAGGGGAGATTGGCTACACCTTC. Translation: CASRLTGEIGYTF.

A few counts support this clone. V gene TRBV6-5 combines with J gene TRBJ1-1; weak D call: TRBD1 (6 bases). Trimming removed 6 bases at V and 2 bases at J, with 16 bases between. This CDR3 spans 15 amino acids. Germline lookup yields CDR1 MNHEY and CDR2 SVGAGI. CDR3: CASSKMGTLNTEAFF. CDR3 in DNA: TGTGCCAGCAGCAAAATGGGGACACTAAACACTGAAGCTTTCTTT.